These T cell receptor beta chains were read from a single sample in a study of cytomegalovirus exposure and HLA in healthy donors. Sequencing was performed with immunoSEQ multiplex PCR; in TCRdb, only in-frame clones are kept and a portion is missing. The sample lists 190,000 or so clones; roughly 78% were seen once. The sequenced sample was PBMCs. These receptors all come from a boy between 10 and 17 years old in good health and CMV-seronegative. Both conserved end residues are part of each CDR3. A D gene is named only where the DNA matches it firmly. Some rows have no size entry. The others give once, few or many, or a class for an expanded clone.

J | D | size | V | CDR3 | DNA
TRBJ2-2 | TRBD1 | - | TRBV5-5 | CASSWTGDHTGELFF | TGTGCCAGCAGCTGGACAGGGGACCACACCGGGGAGCTGTTTTTT
TRBJ2-7 | - | - | TRBV9 | CASSVGQRGGYEQYF | TGTGCCAGCAGCGTAGGTCAGAGAGGGGGCTACGAGCAGTACTTC
TRBJ2-5 | TRBD1 | - | TRBV18 | CASSLGQGMRETQYF | TGTGCCAGCTCACTCGGACAGGGCATGAGGGAGACCCAGTACTTC
TRBJ1-5 | TRBD1 | - | TRBV6-7 | CASSYWRQGSNQPQHF | TGTGCCAGCAGTTACTGGCGACAGGGGAGCAATCAGCCCCAGCATTTT
TRBJ1-1 | TRBD1 | - | TRBV6-4 | CASRPGTGLEAFF | TGTGCCAGCAGGCCCGGGACAGGGCTTGAAGCTTTCTTT
TRBJ2-7 | TRBD1 | few | TRBV5-6 | CASRRGQVYYEQYF | TGTGCCAGCAGGAGGGGACAGGTCTACTACGAGCAGTACTTC
TRBJ2-7 | TRBD1 | - | TRBV27 | CASSSSDRTYEQYF | TGTGCCAGCAGTTCCTCGGACAGGACTTACGAGCAGTACTTC
TRBJ1-4 | - | - | TRBV2 | CASSERGSHEKLFF | TGTGCCAGCAGTGAAAGAGGGTCCCATGAAAAACTGTTTTTT
TRBJ1-2 | - | - | TRBV7-8 | CASSLVGAGYTF | TGTGCCAGCAGCTTAGTAGGGGCTGGCTACACCTTC
TRBJ2-7 | - | few | TRBV11-3 | CASSLYSSYEQYF | TGTGCCAGCAGCTTATACAGCTCCTACGAGCAGTACTTC
TRBJ1-4 | - | once | TRBV7-8 | CASSLGGREKLFF | TGTGCCAGCAGCTTAGGGGGCCGGGAAAAACTGTTTTTT
TRBJ2-3 | TRBD2 | few | TRBV7-6 | CASSLAAAGGEDTQYF | TGTGCCAGCAGCTTAGCGGCAGCGGGAGGAGAAGATACGCAGTATTTT
TRBJ1-3 | - | - | TRBV4-3 | CASSQAPTTGKRGNTIYF | TGCGCCAGCAGCCAAGCACCTACAACAGGGAAGAGGGGAAACACCATATATTTT
TRBJ2-3 | TRBD2 | - | TRBV27 | CASSPGLATDTDTQYF | TGTGCCAGCAGTCCGGGACTAGCCACCGACACAGATACGCAGTATTTT
TRBJ1-1 | - | - | TRBV6-4 | CASSARGQGTEAFF | TGTGCCAGCAGTGCTCGGGGCCAGGGGACTGAAGCTTTCTTT
TRBJ2-1 | TRBD1 | once | TRBV6-5 | CASSYFGQGYEQFF | TGTGCCAGCAGTTACTTCGGACAGGGTTATGAGCAGTTCTTC
TRBJ1-3 | - | once | TRBV11-3 | CASSQGNGGNTIYF | TGTGCCAGCAGCCAGGGGAACGGTGGAAACACCATATATTTT
TRBJ2-7 | TRBD2 | - | TRBV11-2 | CASSLSLAGVYEQYF | TGTGCCAGCAGCTTAAGTCTAGCGGGAGTCTACGAGCAGTACTTC
TRBJ2-1 | TRBD2 | - | TRBV7-3 | CASSPAGAGGRGRNEQFF | TGTGCCAGCAGCCCGGCGGGGGCGGGAGGAAGGGGGAGGAATGAGCAGTTCTTC
TRBJ2-3 | TRBD2 | - | TRBV30 | CAWSVGLARTDTQYF | TGTGCCTGGAGTGTAGGACTAGCCCGCACAGATACGCAGTATTTT
TRBJ1-2 | TRBD1 | - | TRBV6-6 | CASSGQGANYGYTF | TGTGCCAGCAGTGGACAGGGGGCTAACTATGGCTACACCTTC
TRBJ2-7 | TRBD2 | - | TRBV2 | CASSELGRTSGYEQYF | TGTGCCAGCAGTGAACTTGGGAGGACTAGCGGCTACGAGCAGTACTTC
TRBJ1-1 | - | - | TRBV19 | CASSFRVNTEAFF | TGTGCCAGTAGCTTCAGGGTTAACACTGAAGCTTTCTTT
TRBJ2-7 | TRBD2 | - | TRBV7-2 | CASSVGLAVDEQYF | TGTGCCAGCAGCGTGGGACTAGCTGTGGACGAGCAGTACTTC
TRBJ2-7 | TRBD1 | - | TRBV13 | CASSLRTGGYEQYF | TGTGCCAGCAGCTTAAGAACAGGGGGCTACGAGCAGTACTTC
TRBJ1-3 | TRBD1 | - | TRBV6-5 | CASSSRQGGGNTIYF | TGTGCCAGCAGTTCCCGACAGGGAGGTGGAAACACCATATATTTT